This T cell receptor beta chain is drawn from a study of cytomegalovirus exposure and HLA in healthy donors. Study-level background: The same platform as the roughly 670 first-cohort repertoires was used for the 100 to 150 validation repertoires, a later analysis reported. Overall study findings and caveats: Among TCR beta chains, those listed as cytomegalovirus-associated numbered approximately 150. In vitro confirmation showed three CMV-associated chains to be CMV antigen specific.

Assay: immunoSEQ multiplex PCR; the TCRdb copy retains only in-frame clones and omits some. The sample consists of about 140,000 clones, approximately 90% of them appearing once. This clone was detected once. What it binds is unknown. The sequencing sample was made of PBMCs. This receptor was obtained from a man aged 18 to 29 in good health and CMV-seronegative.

CDR3 sequence: CASSLLGVSNTQYF. The CDR3 region has the DNA TGTGCCAGCAGCTTACTAGGCGTCTCGAATACGCAGTATTTT. The rearrangement joins TRBV11-2 to TRBJ2-3; D is unclear. Per the germline V gene, CDR1 is SGHAT and CDR2 is FQNNGV. CDR3 length equals 14 residues. Trimming pared 2 bases from V and 7 bases from J, leaving 13 bases between.